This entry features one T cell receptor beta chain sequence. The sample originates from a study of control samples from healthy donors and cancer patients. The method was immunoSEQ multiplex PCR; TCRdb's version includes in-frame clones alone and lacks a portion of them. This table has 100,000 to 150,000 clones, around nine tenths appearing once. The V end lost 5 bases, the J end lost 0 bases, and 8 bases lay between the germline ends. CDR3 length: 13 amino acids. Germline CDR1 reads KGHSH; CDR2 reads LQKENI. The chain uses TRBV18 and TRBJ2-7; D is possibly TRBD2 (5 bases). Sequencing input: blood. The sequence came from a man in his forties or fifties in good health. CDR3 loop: CASSNRDSYEQYF. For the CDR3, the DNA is TGTGCCAGCTCAAATCGGGACTCCTACGAGCAGTACTTC. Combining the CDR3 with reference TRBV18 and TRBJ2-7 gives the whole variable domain NAGVMQNPRHLVRRRGQEARLRCSPMKGHSHVYWYRQLPEEGLKFMVYLQKENIIDESGMPKERFSAEFPKEGPSILRIQQVVRGDSAAYFCASSNRDSYEQYFGPGTRLTVT.